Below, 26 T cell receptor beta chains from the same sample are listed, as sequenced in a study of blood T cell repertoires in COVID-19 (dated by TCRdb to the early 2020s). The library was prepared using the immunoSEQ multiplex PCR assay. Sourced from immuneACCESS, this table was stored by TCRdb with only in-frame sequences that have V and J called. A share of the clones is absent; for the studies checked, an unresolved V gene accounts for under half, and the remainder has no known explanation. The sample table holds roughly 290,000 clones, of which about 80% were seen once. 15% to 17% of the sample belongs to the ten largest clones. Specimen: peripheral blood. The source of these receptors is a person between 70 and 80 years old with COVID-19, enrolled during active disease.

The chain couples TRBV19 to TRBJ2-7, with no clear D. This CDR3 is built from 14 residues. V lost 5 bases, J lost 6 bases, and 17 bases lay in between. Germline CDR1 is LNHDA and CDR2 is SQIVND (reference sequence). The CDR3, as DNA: TGTGCCAGTAGTGTGATGGGCGCCACCGGCGAGCAGTACTTC. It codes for CASSVMGATGEQYF.

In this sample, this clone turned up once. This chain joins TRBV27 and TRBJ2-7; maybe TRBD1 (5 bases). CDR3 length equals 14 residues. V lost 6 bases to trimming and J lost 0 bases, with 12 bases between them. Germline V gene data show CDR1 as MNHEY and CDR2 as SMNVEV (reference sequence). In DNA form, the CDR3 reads TGTGCCAGCAGCCCAGGGATTAGCTCCTACGAGCAGTACTTC. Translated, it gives CASSPGISSYEQYF.

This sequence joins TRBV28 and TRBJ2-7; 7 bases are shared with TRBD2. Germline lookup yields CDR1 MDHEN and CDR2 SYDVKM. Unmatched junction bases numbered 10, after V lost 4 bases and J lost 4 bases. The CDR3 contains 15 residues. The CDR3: CASSSLWREIYEQYF. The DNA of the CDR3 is TGTGCCAGCAGTTCCCTCTGGCGGGAGATATACGAGCAGTACTTC.

The CDR3 coding sequence is TGCGCCAGCAGCATTGGACTAGCGGGAGAGGAGACCCAGTACTTC. Its protein is CASSIGLAGEETQYF. This chain uses TRBV5-1 with TRBJ2-5; 13 bases line up with TRBD2. The germline CDR1 and CDR2 sequences are SGHRS and YFSETQ. There are 15 residues in the CDR3. The ends lost 4 bases at V and 5 bases at J; junction bases unmatched: 5.

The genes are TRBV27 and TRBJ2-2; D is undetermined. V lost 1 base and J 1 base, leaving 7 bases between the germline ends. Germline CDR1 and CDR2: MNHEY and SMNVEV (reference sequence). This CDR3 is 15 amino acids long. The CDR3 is CASSLFLGNTGELFF. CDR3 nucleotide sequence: TGTGCCAGCAGTTTATTCCTAGGGAACACCGGGGAGCTGTTTTTT.

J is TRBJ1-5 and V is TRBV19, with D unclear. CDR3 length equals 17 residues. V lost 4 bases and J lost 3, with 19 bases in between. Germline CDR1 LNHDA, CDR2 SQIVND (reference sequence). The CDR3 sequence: CASSTYPGRGYNQPQHF. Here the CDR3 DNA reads TGTGCCAGTAGTACATATCCTGGACGCGGGTACAATCAGCCCCAGCATTTT.

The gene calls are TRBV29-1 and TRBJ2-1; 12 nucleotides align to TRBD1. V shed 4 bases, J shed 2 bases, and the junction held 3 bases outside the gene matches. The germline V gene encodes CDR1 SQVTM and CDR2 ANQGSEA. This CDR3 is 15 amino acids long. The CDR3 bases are TGCAGCGTTGGGGGACAGGGGGCCACCTACAATGAGCAGTTCTTC. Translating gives CSVGGQGATYNEQFF.

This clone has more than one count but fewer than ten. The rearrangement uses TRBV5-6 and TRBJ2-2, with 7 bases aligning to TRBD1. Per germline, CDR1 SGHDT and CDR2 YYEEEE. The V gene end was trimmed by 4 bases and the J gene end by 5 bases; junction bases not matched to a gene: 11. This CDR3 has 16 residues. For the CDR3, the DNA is TGTGCCAGCAGCCCGCTGAGGGGGCGCAGAACCGGGGAGCTGTTTTTT. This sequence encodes CASSPLRGRRTGELFF.

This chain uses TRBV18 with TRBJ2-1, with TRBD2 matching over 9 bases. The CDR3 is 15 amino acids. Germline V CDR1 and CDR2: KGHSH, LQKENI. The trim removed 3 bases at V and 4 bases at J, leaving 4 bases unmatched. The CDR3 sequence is CASSPLAGLYNEQFF. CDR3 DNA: TGTGCCAGCTCACCCCTAGCGGGGCTTTACAATGAGCAGTTCTTC.

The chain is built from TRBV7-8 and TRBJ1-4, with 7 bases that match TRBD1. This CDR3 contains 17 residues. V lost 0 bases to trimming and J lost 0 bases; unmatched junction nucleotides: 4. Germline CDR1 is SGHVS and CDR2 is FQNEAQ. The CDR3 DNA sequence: TGTGCCAGCAGCTTAGCCTCCGGGACAGCAACTAATGAAAAACTGTTTTTT. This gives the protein CASSLASGTATNEKLFF.

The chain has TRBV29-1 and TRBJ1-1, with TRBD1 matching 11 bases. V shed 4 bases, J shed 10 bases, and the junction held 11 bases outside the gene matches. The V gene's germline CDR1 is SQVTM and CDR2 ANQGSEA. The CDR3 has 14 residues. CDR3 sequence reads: CSVGSGDRGDRAFF. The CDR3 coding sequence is TGCAGCGTTGGTTCCGGGGACAGGGGGGACCGAGCTTTCTTT.

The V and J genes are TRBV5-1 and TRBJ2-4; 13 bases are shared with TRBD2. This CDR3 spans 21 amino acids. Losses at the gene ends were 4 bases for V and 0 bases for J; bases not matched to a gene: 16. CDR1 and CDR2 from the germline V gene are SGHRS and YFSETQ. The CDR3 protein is CASSRTSGSGDGRGAKNIQYF. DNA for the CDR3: TGCGCCAGCAGCAGGACTAGCGGGAGCGGAGATGGTCGCGGAGCCAAAAACATTCAGTACTTC.

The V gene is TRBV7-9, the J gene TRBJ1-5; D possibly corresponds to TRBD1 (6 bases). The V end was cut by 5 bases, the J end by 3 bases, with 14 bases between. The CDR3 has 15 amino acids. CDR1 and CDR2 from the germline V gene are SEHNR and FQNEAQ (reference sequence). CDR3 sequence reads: CASSARDTPNQPQHF. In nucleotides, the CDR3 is TGTGCCAGCAGCGCCCGGGACACCCCCAATCAGCCCCAGCATTTT.

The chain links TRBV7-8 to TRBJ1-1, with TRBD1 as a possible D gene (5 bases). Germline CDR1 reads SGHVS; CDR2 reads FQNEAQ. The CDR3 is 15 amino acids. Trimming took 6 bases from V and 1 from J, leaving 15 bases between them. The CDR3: CASRPWGVENTEAFF. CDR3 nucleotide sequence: TGTGCCAGCAGACCCTGGGGCGTGGAGAACACTGAAGCTTTCTTT.

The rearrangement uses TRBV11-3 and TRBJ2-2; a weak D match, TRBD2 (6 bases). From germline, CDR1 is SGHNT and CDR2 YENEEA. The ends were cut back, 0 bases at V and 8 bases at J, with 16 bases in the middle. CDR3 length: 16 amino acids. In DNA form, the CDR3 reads TGTGCCAGCAGCTTAGACTTTGCGGGACTCCCTGGGGAGCTGTTTTTT. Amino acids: CASSLDFAGLPGELFF.

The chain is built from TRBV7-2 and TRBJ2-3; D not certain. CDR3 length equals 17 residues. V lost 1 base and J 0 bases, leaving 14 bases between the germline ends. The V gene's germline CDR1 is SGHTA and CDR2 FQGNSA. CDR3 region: CASSLGFSGSSTDTQYF. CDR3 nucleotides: TGTGCCAGCAGCTTAGGGTTCTCCGGGTCTAGCACAGATACGCAGTATTTT.

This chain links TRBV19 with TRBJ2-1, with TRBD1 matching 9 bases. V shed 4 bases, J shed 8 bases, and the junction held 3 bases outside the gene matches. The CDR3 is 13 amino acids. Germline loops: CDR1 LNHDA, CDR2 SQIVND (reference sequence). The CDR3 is CASSRDRADEQFF. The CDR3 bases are TGTGCCAGTAGTAGGGACAGGGCCGATGAGCAGTTCTTC. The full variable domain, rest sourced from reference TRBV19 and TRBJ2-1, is DGGITQSPKYLFRKEGQNVTLSCEQNLNHDAMYWYRQDPGQGLRLIYYSQIVNDFQKGDIAEGYSVSREKKESFPLTVTSAQKNPTAFYLCASSRDRADEQFFGPGTRLTVL.

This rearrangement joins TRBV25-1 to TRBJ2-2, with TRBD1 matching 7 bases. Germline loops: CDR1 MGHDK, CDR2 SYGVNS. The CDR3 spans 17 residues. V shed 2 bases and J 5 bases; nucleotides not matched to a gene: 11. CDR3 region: CASSERVGGLGTGELFF. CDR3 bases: TGTGCCAGCAGTGAACGCGTAGGGGGCTTGGGTACCGGGGAGCTGTTTTTT.

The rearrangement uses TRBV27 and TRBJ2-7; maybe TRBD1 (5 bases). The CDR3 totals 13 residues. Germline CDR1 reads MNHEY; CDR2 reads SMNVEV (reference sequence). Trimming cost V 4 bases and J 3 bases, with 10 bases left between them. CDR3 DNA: TGTGCCAGCAGTTACTACCAGGGCTACGAGCAGTACTTC. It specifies CASSYYQGYEQYF.

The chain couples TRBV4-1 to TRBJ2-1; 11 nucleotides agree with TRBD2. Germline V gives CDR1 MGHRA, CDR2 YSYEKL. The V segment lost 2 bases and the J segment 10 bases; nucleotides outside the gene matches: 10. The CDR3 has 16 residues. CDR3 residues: CASSQLLAGAQGEQFF. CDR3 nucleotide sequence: TGCGCCAGCAGCCAACTACTAGCGGGGGCCCAGGGGGAGCAGTTCTTC.

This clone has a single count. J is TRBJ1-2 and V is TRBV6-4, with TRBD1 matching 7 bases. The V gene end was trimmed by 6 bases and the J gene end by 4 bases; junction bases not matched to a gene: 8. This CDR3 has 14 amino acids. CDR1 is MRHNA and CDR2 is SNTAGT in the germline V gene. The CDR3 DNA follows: TGTGCCAGCAGACGCGAGGGGGCGGGCTATGGCTACACCTTC. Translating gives CASRREGAGYGYTF.

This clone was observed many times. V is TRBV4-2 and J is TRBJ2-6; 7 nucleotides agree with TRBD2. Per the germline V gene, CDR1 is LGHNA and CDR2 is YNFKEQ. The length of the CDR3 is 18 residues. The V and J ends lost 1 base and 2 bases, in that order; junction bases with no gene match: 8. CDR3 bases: TGTGCCAGCAGCCAAGGGGGACTAAATGCTGCTGGGGCCAACGTCCTGACTTTC. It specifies CASSQGGLNAAGANVLTF.

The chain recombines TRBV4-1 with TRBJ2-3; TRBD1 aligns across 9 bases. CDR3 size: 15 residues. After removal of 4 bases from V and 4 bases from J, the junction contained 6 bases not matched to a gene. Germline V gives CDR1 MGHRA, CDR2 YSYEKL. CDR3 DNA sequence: TGCGCCAGCAGCCCCGGGACAGGGCGGGCAGATACGCAGTATTTT. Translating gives CASSPGTGRADTQYF.

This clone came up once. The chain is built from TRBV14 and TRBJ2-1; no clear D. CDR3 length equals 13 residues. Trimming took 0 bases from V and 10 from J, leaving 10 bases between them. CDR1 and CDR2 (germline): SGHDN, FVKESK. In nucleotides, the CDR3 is TGTGCCAGCAGCCAAGACTTGTGGCGGGAGCAGTTCTTC. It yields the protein CASSQDLWREQFF.

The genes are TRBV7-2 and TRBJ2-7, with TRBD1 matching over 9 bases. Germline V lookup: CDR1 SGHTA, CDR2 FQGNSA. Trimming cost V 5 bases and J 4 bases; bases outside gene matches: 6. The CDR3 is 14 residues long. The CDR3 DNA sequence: TGTGCCAGCAGCCCCGGGACAGGGTCGTACGAGCAGTACTTC. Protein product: CASSPGTGSYEQYF.

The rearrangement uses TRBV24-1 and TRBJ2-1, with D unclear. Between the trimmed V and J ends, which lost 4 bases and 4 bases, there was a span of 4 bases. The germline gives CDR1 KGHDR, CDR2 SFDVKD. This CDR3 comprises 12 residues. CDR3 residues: CATSEQYNEQFF. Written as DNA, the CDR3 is TGTGCCACCAGTGAGCAGTACAATGAGCAGTTCTTC.